These 6 T cell receptor beta chains originate from one sample sequenced in a study of T-cell memory formation after mild COVID-19. TCRdb called the 5' RACE reads again in MiXCR, with one record for every CDR3 protein. The sample carries fewer than 500,000 distinct CDR3 sequences, more than 20% recorded once. The sequencing input was PBMCs or a T cell subset sorted from them (not recorded which). The receptors were sampled from an adult woman who had mild COVID-19 (a few samples of this study predate the infection). Cell type and time point are not known.

The genes are TRBV28 and TRBJ2-1; D is perhaps TRBD2 (7 bases). The CDR3 spans 14 residues. The V gene lost 3 bases and the J gene lost 7 bases, with 13 bases spanning the gap. Looked up from germline, CDR1 is MDHEN and CDR2 is SYDVKM. The DNA for the CDR3 is TGTGCCAGCAGTTTGGGGGGGCCGGAGAATGAGCAGTTCTTC. This codes for CASSLGGPENEQFF.

This clonotype was recorded a few times. The rearrangement joins TRBV7-2 to TRBJ1-2; 8 positions agree with TRBD1. This CDR3 has 17 amino acids. The J segment lost 7 bases and the V segment lost 3 bases, leaving 16 bases of the junction unmatched. The germline V gene has CDR1 SGHTA and CDR2 FQGNSA. The CDR3 nucleotides read TGTGCCAGCAGCTTGGGGGTCGGCAGGGGGCAAGTATTTGGCTACACCTTC. It yields the protein CASSLGVGRGQVFGYTF.

This clonotype has just a few counts. The chain combines TRBV7-6 with TRBJ2-1; D remains unclear. CDR1 and CDR2 (germline): SGHVS, FNYEAQ. V was cut by 1 base and J by 7 bases, with 5 bases left in between. CDR3 length: 12 residues. Here the CDR3 reads CASSLDQNEQFF. CDR3 coding DNA: TGTGCCAGCAGCTTAGACCAGAATGAGCAGTTCTTC. The whole variable domain, remainder taken from reference TRBV7-6 and TRBJ2-1, is GAGVSQSPRYKVTKRGQDVALRCDPISGHVSLYWYRQALGQGPEFLTYFNYEAQQDKSGLPNDRFSAERPEGSISTLTIQRTEQRDSAMYRCASSLDQNEQFFGPGTRLTVL.

The V gene is TRBV5-4, the J gene TRBJ2-6; tentative D call: TRBD2 (6 bases). CDR3 length: 18 amino acids. The germline V gene has CDR1 SGHNT and CDR2 YYREEE (reference sequence). V was cut by 1 base and J by 4 bases, with 18 bases left in between. This chain's CDR3 is CASSLLTSGGTGANVLTF. As DNA, the CDR3 is TGTGCCAGCAGCTTGTTGACTTCAGGCGGGACCGGGGCCAACGTCCTGACTTTC.

The J gene is TRBJ2-1, the V gene TRBV27; 10 bases line up with TRBD2. From germline, CDR1 is MNHEY and CDR2 SMNVEV (reference sequence). Trimming at V came to 3 bases and at J to 7 bases, leaving 27 bases not matched to a gene. The CDR3 length is 22 residues. The DNA for the CDR3 is TGTGCCAGCAGTTTGGGCCCGACTCGGGGTGTCAAGCGGGGGGGCTGGTTTAATGAGCAGTTCTTC. This translates into CASSLGPTRGVKRGGWFNEQFF.

The V gene is TRBV20-1, the J gene TRBJ2-7; 10 bases match TRBD1. With V trimmed by 5 bases and J by 4 bases, 11 bases remained unmatched. CDR1 is DFQATT, CDR2 SNEGSKA, per germline (reference sequence). The CDR3 is made up of 15 amino acids. In nucleotides, the CDR3 is TGCAGTGCTCGACGGTCCGGGACAGGGGTTTACGAGCAGTACTTC. It encodes CSARRSGTGVYEQYF.